One sample yielded the 28 T cell receptor beta chains listed below, sequenced in a study of OX40 agonist ivuxolimab in advanced cancers. Using immunoSEQ multiplex PCR, the repertoire was profiled, and TCRdb retains in-frame clones only, with some absent. Of 65,000 to 100,000 clones in the sample, approximately 79% were seen once. This sample comprised CD4+ or CD8+ T cells sorted from blood, obtained in a trial of the OX40 agonist ivuxolimab. These TCRs come from an adult with an advanced solid tumor such as melanoma, head and neck, liver or kidney cancer.

The gene calls are TRBV6-1 and TRBJ2-7, with 8 bases identical to TRBD2. This CDR3 contains 13 residues. In germline, CDR1 is MNHNS, CDR2 SASEGT. In DNA form, the CDR3 reads TGTGCTACTGATCGGGGGGGGCTCTACGAGCAGTACGTC. Protein sequence: CATDRGGLYEQYV.

This clone has just one count. This chain connects TRBV25-1 to TRBJ1-5, with D possibly TRBD1 on 6 matching bases. Germline lookup yields CDR1 MGHDK and CDR2 SYGVNS. The CDR3 covers 14 residues. Trimming removed 3 bases at V and 3 bases at J, with 9 bases between. CDR3 bases: TGTGCCAGCAGTGAGACAGGATTCAATCAGCCCCAGCATTTT. It yields the protein CASSETGFNQPQHF.

V usage is TRBV7-9 and J usage is TRBJ1-2; D is unresolved. CDR1 and CDR2 (germline): SEHNR, FQNEAQ (reference sequence). The CDR3 has 13 amino acids. With 7 bases removed from V and 2 bases from J, the gap between germline ends came to 11 bases. CDR3 region: CASTRTGNYGYTF. The CDR3 nucleotides are TGTGCCAGCACCCGAACGGGGAACTATGGCTACACCTTC.

V is TRBV28 and J is TRBJ2-1, with 7 bases aligning to TRBD1. CDR1 and CDR2 (germline): MDHEN, SYDVKM. The CDR3 is made up of 16 amino acids. The V gene end was trimmed by 6 bases and the J gene end by 6 bases; junction bases not matched to a gene: 14. The CDR3 DNA reads TGTGCCAGCAGCCCTCACAACCGGGACAGCGTCAATGAGCAGTTCTTC. Translating it yields CASSPHNRDSVNEQFF.

The chain recombines TRBV2 with TRBJ2-5; D might be TRBD1 or TRBD2, each matching 6 bases. TRBJ2-7 explains the end of the DNA better; the J call may be wrong. Germline assignment: CDR1 SNHLY and CDR2 FYNNEI. There are 15 residues in the CDR3. CDR3 nucleotide sequence: TGTGCCAGCAAAGGGGGAGGCAGCCTATCCTACGAGCAGTACTTC. This translates into CASKGGGSLSYEQYF.

Only one count was recorded for this clone. This chain uses TRBV7-9 with TRBJ2-7; D is ambiguous. CDR3 size: 14 residues. Between the trimmed V and J ends, which lost 4 bases and 5 bases, there was a span of 15 bases. The germline V gene has CDR1 SEHNR and CDR2 FQNEAQ (reference sequence). CDR3 DNA: TGTGCCAGCAGCTCTCCGGCCTCACCGAACGAGCAGTACTTC. Residues: CASSSPASPNEQYF.

The chain has TRBV5-1 and TRBJ2-1; either TRBD1 or TRBD2 may fit D (5 bases each). Looked up from germline, CDR1 is SGHRS and CDR2 is YFSETQ. The CDR3 has 17 amino acids. The V and J ends lost 0 bases and 5 bases respectively, with 18 bases between them. CDR3 DNA sequence: TGCGCCAGCAGCTTGGATCCGCCCGGGACGGCGGACAATGAGCAGTTCTTC. It encodes CASSLDPPGTADNEQFF.

The chain joins TRBV28 to TRBJ1-2; no clear D gene. This CDR3 has 13 amino acids. Germline V gives CDR1 MDHEN, CDR2 SYDVKM. V lost 2 bases to trimming and J lost 8 bases, with 12 bases between them. Here the CDR3 reads CASSLRPIGGYTF. Here the CDR3 DNA reads TGTGCCAGCAGTTTAAGGCCGATCGGGGGCTACACCTTC.

The chain recombines TRBV15 with TRBJ2-7, with 9 bases lining up with TRBD1. J lost 2 bases, V lost 2 bases, and 10 bases had no gene match. The CDR3 extends over 17 amino acids. The V gene's germline CDR1 is LNHNV and CDR2 YYDKDF (reference sequence). DNA of the CDR3: TGTGCCACCAGCAGATTGGTGGACAGGGGTCAAACCTACGAGCAGTACTTC. Translating gives CATSRLVDRGQTYEQYF.

This chain joins TRBV15 and TRBJ2-5; 7 bases are shared with TRBD1. The ends lost 0 bases at V and 3 bases at J; junction bases unmatched: 1. The CDR3 has 14 amino acids. Germline V gene sequence: CDR1 LNHNV, CDR2 YYDKDF (reference sequence). CDR3 nucleotides: TGTGCCACCAGCAGAGAGGACAGGAAAGAGACCCAGTACTTC. It specifies CATSREDRKETQYF. The variable domain in full, with the rest retrieved from reference TRBV15 and TRBJ2-5, is DAMVIQNPRYQVTQFGKPVTLSCSQTLNHNVMYWYQQKSSQAPKLLFHYYDKDFNNEADTPDNFQSRRPNTSFCFLDIRSPGLGDTAMYLCATSREDRKETQYFGPGTRLLVL.

CDR3 amino acids: CASSVEVYEQYV. Here the CDR3 DNA reads TGTGCCAGCAGTGTGGAGGTCTACGAGCAGTACGTC. This chain joins TRBV2 and TRBJ2-7; TRBD2 might be the D (5 bases). Trimming cost V 4 bases and J 3 bases, with 7 bases left between them. The CDR3 loop spans 12 amino acids. The germline V gene encodes CDR1 SNHLY and CDR2 FYNNEI.

The V gene is TRBV28, the J gene TRBJ2-1, with TRBD1 as a possible D gene (6 bases). CDR3 length equals 17 residues. Trimming took off 4 bases at V and 7 bases at J, with 23 bases between the two ends. Per germline, CDR1 MDHEN and CDR2 SYDVKM. CDR3 region: CASSSPVGTPTGNEQFF. The CDR3 nucleotides read TGTGCCAGCAGTTCCCCCGTCGGGACACCTACCGGAAATGAGCAGTTCTTC.

About this clone itself: Other DNA sequences in this specimen translate into the identical CDR3. This chain uses TRBV7-9 with TRBJ2-2, with D hard to call. The CDR3 spans 12 residues. Germline CDR1 and CDR2: SEHNR and FQNEAQ (reference sequence). V lost 1 base and J lost 5, with 2 bases in between. The CDR3 protein is CASSLVTGELFF. For the CDR3, the DNA is TGTGCCAGCAGCTTAGTGACCGGGGAGCTGTTTTTT.

J is TRBJ2-7 and V is TRBV30; 10 bases are shared with TRBD2. The V gene end was trimmed by 0 bases and the J gene end by 2 bases; junction bases not matched to a gene: 22. From germline, CDR1 is GTSNPN and CDR2 SVGIG (reference sequence). This CDR3 is 21 amino acids long. DNA for the CDR3: TGTGCCTGGAGTGTACTTTTTATCGGGGCTAGCGGGAGCTTTATCCCCTACGAGCAGTACTTC. Translation: CAWSVLFIGASGSFIPYEQYF.

This CDR3 is CASNQGRGPYEQYF. The CDR3 region has the DNA TGTGCCAGCAACCAAGGCAGGGGCCCCTACGAGCAGTACTTC. The chain joins TRBV2 to TRBJ2-7; D possibly corresponds to TRBD1 (6 bases). The length of the CDR3 is 14 residues. The V end lost 7 bases, the J end lost 2 bases, and 15 bases lay between the germline ends. CDR1 and CDR2 (germline): SNHLY, FYNNEI.

The gene calls are TRBV4-1 and TRBJ1-5; D ambiguous. The germline V gene encodes CDR1 MGHRA and CDR2 YSYEKL. The CDR3 is 16 amino acids. V dropped 1 base and J dropped 1 base, with 11 bases sitting between them. CDR3 DNA: TGCGCCAGCAGCCAAGGGGATAAGGGAAGCAATCAGCCCCAGCATTTT. It encodes CASSQGDKGSNQPQHF.

The V and J genes are TRBV2 and TRBJ1-5; D ambiguous. This CDR3 comprises 14 residues. From germline, CDR1 is SNHLY and CDR2 FYNNEI. V lost 0 bases to trimming and J lost 7 bases, with 10 bases between them. CDR3 nucleotide sequence: TGTGCCAGCAGTGAAGCTACTAAGATCCAGCCCCAGCATTTT. Encoded protein: CASSEATKIQPQHF.

This sequence joins TRBV7-3 and TRBJ2-5, with D possibly matching TRBD2 (6 bases). The CDR3 runs 14 residues. V was clipped by 1 base and J by 4 bases, with 10 bases between them. Germline CDR1 is SGHTA and CDR2 is FQGTGA. CDR3 loop: CASSLNGGGETQYF. The CDR3 DNA reads as TGTGCCAGCAGCTTAAACGGGGGAGGAGAGACCCAGTACTTC.

This clone was counted between two and nine times. The genes are TRBV19 and TRBJ2-7; 7 nucleotides match TRBD2. Germline V gene lookup returns CDR1 LNHDA and CDR2 SQIVND (reference sequence). The J segment lost 1 base and the V segment lost 10 bases, leaving 16 bases of the junction unmatched. The CDR3 length is 16 residues. CDR3 in amino acids: CATSGSGSGISYEQYF. CDR3 in DNA: TGTGCCACCTCGGGTAGCGGGTCGGGCATATCCTACGAGCAGTACTTC.

This clone appeared a few times. The rearrangement links TRBV15 to TRBJ2-1; D perhaps matches TRBD1 (7 bases). Trimming took off 6 bases at V and 4 bases at J, with 10 bases between the two ends. This CDR3 comprises 13 residues. Germline V lookup: CDR1 LNHNV, CDR2 YYDKDF (reference sequence). The CDR3 coding sequence is TGTGCCACCAGGGGGGGACAGTACAATGAGCAGTTCTTC. Translating gives CATRGGQYNEQFF. Based on the CDR3 plus reference TRBV15 and TRBJ2-1, the full variable domain is DAMVIQNPRYQVTQFGKPVTLSCSQTLNHNVMYWYQQKSSQAPKLLFHYYDKDFNNEADTPDNFQSRRPNTSFCFLDIRSPGLGDTAMYLCATRGGQYNEQFFGPGTRLTVL.

The CDR3 DNA is TGTGCCAGCAGTTTAACGGGAATAGTGGACGGAAACCTTTACTACGAGCAGTACTTC. As protein: CASSLTGIVDGNLYYEQYF. The chain employs TRBV27 and TRBJ2-7; TRBD2 is a possible D gene (5 bases). From germline, CDR1 is MNHEY and CDR2 SMNVEV (reference sequence). V lost 2 bases and J 3 bases, leaving 26 bases between the germline ends. This CDR3 comprises 19 residues.

V is TRBV7-9 and J is TRBJ1-5; D gene ambiguous. Trimming removed 1 base from V and 4 bases from J, with 23 bases in between. Germline-derived CDR1 and CDR2 are SEHNR and FQNEAQ (reference sequence). This CDR3 has 19 amino acids. The CDR3 protein is CASSLVSIGVGETNQPQHF. In DNA, the CDR3 is TGTGCCAGCAGCTTAGTTTCGATTGGGGTCGGGGAAACAAATCAGCCCCAGCATTTT.

The CDR3 spells CASRWGPGELFF. CDR3 DNA sequence: TGTGCCAGCAGGTGGGGCCCCGGGGAGCTGTTTTTT. The rearrangement links TRBV28 to TRBJ2-2, with a weak D call TRBD1 (5 bases). Trimming shortened V by 6 bases and J by 6 bases, and 8 bases separated the two germline ends. Germline values: CDR1 MDHEN, CDR2 SYDVKM. The CDR3 covers 12 residues.

This chain connects TRBV7-2 to TRBJ2-3, with D hard to call. V was pared by 4 bases and J by 3 bases, with 8 bases between. The CDR3 extends over 13 amino acids. CDR1 SGHTA and CDR2 FQGNSA come from the germline V gene. CDR3 nucleotides: TGTGCCAGCAGCTACGTAGGGACAGATACGCAGTATTTT. As protein: CASSYVGTDTQYF.

This clone was picked up a small number of times. The rearrangement joins TRBV7-6 to TRBJ1-6, with D unclear. Germline V gene lookup returns CDR1 SGHVS and CDR2 FNYEAQ. The CDR3 sequence is 12 residues long. V was pared by 5 bases and J by 9 bases, with 8 bases between. The CDR3 nucleotides read TGTGCCAGCAGCCCCAGCCTTTCACCCCTCCACTTT. Translation: CASSPSLSPLHF.

The J gene is TRBJ1-5, the V gene TRBV27, with TRBD1 as a possible D gene (5 bases). Trimming cost V 3 bases and J 5 bases, with 11 bases left between them. Germline CDR1 is MNHEY and CDR2 is SMNVEV (reference sequence). This CDR3 is 14 amino acids long. This CDR3 is CASSLEGAYQPQHF. In DNA, the CDR3 is TGTGCCAGCAGTTTGGAAGGGGCCTATCAGCCCCAGCATTTT.

The chain employs TRBV11-2 and TRBJ2-7; D not certain. This CDR3 has 11 residues. CDR1 and CDR2 (germline): SGHAT, FQNNGV. Deletions cut 5 bases from V and 7 bases from J, with 9 bases between. The CDR3: CASSAGPEQYF. The CDR3 nucleotides are TGTGCCAGCAGCGCCGGGCCGGAGCAGTACTTC.

The V call is TRBV21-1, the J call TRBJ2-7. TRBV21-1 is flagged as a pseudogene. This CDR3 contains 14 residues. CDR3 in amino acids: CATPPGRLAYEQYF. The CDR3 region has the DNA TGTGCCACTCCGCCGGGGCGGTTGGCCTACGAGCAGTACTTC.